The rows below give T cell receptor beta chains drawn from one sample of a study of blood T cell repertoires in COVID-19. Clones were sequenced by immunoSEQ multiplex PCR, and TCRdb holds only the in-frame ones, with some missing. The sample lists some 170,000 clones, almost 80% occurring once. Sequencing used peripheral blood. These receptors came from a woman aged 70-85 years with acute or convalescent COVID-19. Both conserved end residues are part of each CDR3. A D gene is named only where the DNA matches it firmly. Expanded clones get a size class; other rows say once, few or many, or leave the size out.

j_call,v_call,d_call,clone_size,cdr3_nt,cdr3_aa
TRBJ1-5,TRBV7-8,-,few,TGTGCCAGCAGCCCAGACGGGGAATATAGCAATCAGCCCCAGCATTTT,CASSPDGEYSNQPQHF
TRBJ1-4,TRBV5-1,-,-,TGCGCCAGCAGCGAACCTACAGGGAATGAAAAACTGTTTTTT,CASSEPTGNEKLFF
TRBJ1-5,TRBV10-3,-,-,TGTGCCATCAGTGAGTCGGGTCCAGGGCGAGGTCAGCCCCAGCATTTT,CAISESGPGRGQPQHF
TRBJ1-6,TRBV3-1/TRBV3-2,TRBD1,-,TGTGCCAGCAGCCCCGGGACAGGGGCCCAACCCCTCCACTTT,CASSPGTGAQPLHF
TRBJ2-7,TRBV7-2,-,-,TGTGCCAGCAGCCACATTAGCGAATCTTACTCCTACGAGCAGTACTTC,CASSHISESYSYEQYF
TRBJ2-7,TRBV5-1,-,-,TGCGCCAGCAGCTTTAGCAGCGGGCCATACTACGAGCAGTACTTC,CASSFSSGPYYEQYF
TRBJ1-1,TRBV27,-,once,TGTGCCAGCAGTTTCGGGGGGATGGGGACTGAAGCTTTCTTT,CASSFGGMGTEAFF
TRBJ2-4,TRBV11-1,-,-,TGTGCCAGCGGCCGGAAGGGGGATGGCAAAAACATTCAGTACTTC,CASGRKGDGKNIQYF
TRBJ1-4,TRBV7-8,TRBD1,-,TGTGCCAGCAGCTTAGGACTGACAGGGGCTAATGAAAAACTGTTTTTT,CASSLGLTGANEKLFF
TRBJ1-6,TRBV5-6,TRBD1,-,TGTGCCAGCAGCCGGACAGGGTATTATAATTCACCCCTCCACTTT,CASSRTGYYNSPLHF
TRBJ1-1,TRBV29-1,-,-,TGCGGCGCTCGACAGCACCTTTATGAAGCTTTCTTT,CGARQHLYEAFF
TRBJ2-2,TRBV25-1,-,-,TGTGCCAGCAGCCCCAGGGGAGAGAACACCGGGGAGCTGTTTTTT,CASSPRGENTGELFF
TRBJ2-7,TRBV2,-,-,TGTGCCAGCACTGGGGGACAAACCTACGAGCAGTACTTC,CASTGGQTYEQYF
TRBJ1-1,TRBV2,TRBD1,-,TGTGCCAGCAGGGGAGGACAGGCGAGGGGCACTGAAGCTTTCTTT,CASRGGQARGTEAFF
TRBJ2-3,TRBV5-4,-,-,TGTGCCAGCAGCCCCGGCGGAGGTTTTCAAATATTCACAGATACGCAGTATTTT,CASSPGGGFQIFTDTQYF
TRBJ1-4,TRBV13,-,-,TGTGCCAGCAGCCCAAAGGAGTTTAATGAAAAACTGTTTTTT,CASSPKEFNEKLFF
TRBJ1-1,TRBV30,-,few,TGTGCCTGGAGTGTACTCGGGAGGAACACTGAAGCTTTCTTT,CAWSVLGRNTEAFF
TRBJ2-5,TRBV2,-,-,TGTGCCAGCAGACAACAACAAGAGACCCAGTACTTC,CASRQQQETQYF
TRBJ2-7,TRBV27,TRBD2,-,TGTGCCAGCAGTTCGGGGGGGCGGCACGAGCAGTACTTC,CASSSGGRHEQYF
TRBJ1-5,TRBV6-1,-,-,TGTGCCAGCAGTGAAAATTGGGGGGGTCAACAGCCCCAGCATTTT,CASSENWGGQQPQHF
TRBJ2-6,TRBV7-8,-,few,TGTGCCAGCAGCTCCTGGACAGTCTCTGGGGCCAACGTCCTGACTTTC,CASSSWTVSGANVLTF
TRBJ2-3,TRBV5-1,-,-,TGCGCCAGCAGCTTGGTACCTAGCGCCTCAGATACGCAGTATTTT,CASSLVPSASDTQYF
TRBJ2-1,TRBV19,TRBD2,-,TGTGCCAGCGCCGGGGGCGGGAGGGCCCCGGTGAATGAGCAGTTCTTC,CASAGGGRAPVNEQFF
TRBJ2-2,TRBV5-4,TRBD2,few,TGTGCCAGCAGCTTCGGGACTAGAGACACCGGGGAGCTGTTTTTT,CASSFGTRDTGELFF
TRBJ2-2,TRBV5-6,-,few,TGTGCCAGCAGCGGAGGAAGTACCTTGAACACCGGGGAGCTGTTTTTT,CASSGGSTLNTGELFF
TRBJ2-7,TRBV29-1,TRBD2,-,TGCAGCGTTTCTAGACTAGCGGGGGTCTACGAGCAGTACTTC,CSVSRLAGVYEQYF
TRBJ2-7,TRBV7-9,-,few,TGTGCCAGCAGCTTGCTAGGACAGCGATACTACGAGCAGTACTTC,CASSLLGQRYYEQYF
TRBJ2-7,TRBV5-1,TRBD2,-,TGCGCCAGCAGCTTGGACGCGGGACTAGCGGGAGGGTACAACGAGCAGTACTTC,CASSLDAGLAGGYNEQYF
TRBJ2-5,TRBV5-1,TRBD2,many,TGCGCCAGCAGCCCGATTCTAGCGGGAGTCACTGAGACCCAGTACTTC,CASSPILAGVTETQYF
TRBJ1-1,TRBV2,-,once,TGTGCCAGCCGACAGGTCGAAGCTTTCTTT,CASRQVEAFF
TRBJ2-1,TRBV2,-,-,TGTGCCAGCAGCAAGGCTGACAGCGACAATGAGCAGTTCTTC,CASSKADSDNEQFF
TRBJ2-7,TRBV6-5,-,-,TGTGCCAGCTCGACGGTAGGGACTTCATCCTACGAGCAGTACTTC,CASSTVGTSSYEQYF
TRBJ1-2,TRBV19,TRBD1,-,TGTGCCAGCCTAAGTCAGGGGGAATATGGCTACACCTTC,CASLSQGEYGYTF
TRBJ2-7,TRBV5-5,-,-,TGTGCCAGCAGCCACGCCCCGGGACACACCTACGAGCAGTACTTC,CASSHAPGHTYEQYF
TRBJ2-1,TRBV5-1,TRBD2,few,TGCGCCAGCAGCTTGGCCCTATTGACTAGCGGGAGGGCGGTAAATGAGCAGTTCTTC,CASSLALLTSGRAVNEQFF
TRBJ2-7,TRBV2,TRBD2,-,TGTGCCAGCAGCGGGACTAGCGGGTCCAACGAGCAGTACTTC,CASSGTSGSNEQYF
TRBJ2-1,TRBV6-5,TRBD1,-,TGTGCCAGCAGAGCTGGGACAGGGGGGAACGATGAGCAGTTCTTC,CASRAGTGGNDEQFF
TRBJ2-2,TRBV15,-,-,TGTGCCACCAGCAGAGATATTTCCCTCACCGGGGAGCTGTTTTTT,CATSRDISLTGELFF
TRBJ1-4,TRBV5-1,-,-,TGCGCCAGCAGCGCAAGAACAGGAAACAATGAAAAACTGTTTTTT,CASSARTGNNEKLFF
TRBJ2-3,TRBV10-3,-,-,TGTGCCATCAGTGAGCCGGAGATCACAGATACGCAGTATTTT,CAISEPEITDTQYF
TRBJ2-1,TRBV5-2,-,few,TGTGCCAGCAACTTGGGCATCGCTTATCTAGCGGGAGGGAATAAAGTTGAGGACAATGAGCAGTTCTTC,CASNLGIAYLAGGNKVEDNEQFF
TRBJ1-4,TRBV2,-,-,TGTGCCAGCAAAGGGGTTGGAGAAAAACTGTTTTTT,CASKGVGEKLFF
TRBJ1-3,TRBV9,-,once,TGTGCCAGCAGCGTCGATACAGGGTTAGGAAACACCATATATTTT,CASSVDTGLGNTIYF
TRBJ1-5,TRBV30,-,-,TGTGCCTGGAGTGTAAAAATTATTGCGCCGAGCAATCAGCCCCAGCATTTT,CAWSVKIIAPSNQPQHF
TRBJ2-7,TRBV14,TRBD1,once,TGTGCCAGCAGCCAACCACGGACAGGTTTCGACGAGCAGTACTTC,CASSQPRTGFDEQYF
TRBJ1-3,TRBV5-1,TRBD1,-,TGCGCCAGCAGCCCCTCGGGACAGGTCTTCTCTGGAAACACCATATATTTT,CASSPSGQVFSGNTIYF
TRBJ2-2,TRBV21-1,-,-,TGTGCCAGCAGCGCACCAACAGTGTACTTTTCGGGGGAGCTGTTTTTT,CASSAPTVYFSGELFF